This T cell receptor (beta chain) derives from a study of T cells in localized non-small cell lung cancer. The study, taken as a whole, reports: Prolonged overall survival went with higher T cell density in the blood. There was higher T cell clonality in uninvolved adjacent lung than in tumor, and it was highest there. Researchers found a median roughly 56 of the top 100 tumor clones in adjacent lung. Heterogeneity stays possible, as sequencing covered only one tumor region.

A note on this clone: What it recognizes is unknown.

This CDR3 is 15 amino acids long. V lost 1 base, J lost 11 bases, and 22 bases lay in between. CDR1 is SQVTM, CDR2 ANQGSEA, per germline. Method: immunoSEQ multiplex PCR; TCRdb's copy keeps in-frame clones and lacks some. The profile shows over 1,500 clones, over 25% of them singletons. This chain uses TRBV29-1 with TRBJ2-3; D may be TRBD2 (6 bases). This receptor was identified in a female donor of 60 years or more with stage I squamous cell lung carcinoma. Sequenced here: lung tumor tissue, sampled before any cancer treatment. The CDR3 here is CSVEGGAEPEEGQYF. The CDR3 nucleotides read TGCAGCGTTGAAGGTGGAGCGGAGCCTGAGGAGGGGCAGTATTTT.